Detailed here is one T cell receptor (beta chain). The PCR ran on 60 Vbeta and 13 Jbeta primers. Sequenced by immunoSEQ multiplex PCR; TCRdb stores in-frame clones only, minus some. The table lists approximately 190,000 clones, approximately 90% of them singletons, with 1% to 1.4% in the top ten. Germline V gives CDR1 MNHEY, CDR2 SMNVEV (reference sequence). With V trimmed by 1 base and J by 3 bases, 5 bases remained unmatched. This CDR3 has 15 residues. The source of the sample is a study of cytomegalovirus exposure and HLA in healthy donors. The TCR was taken from a boy younger than 10 in good health and CMV-seronegative. Sequencing was carried out using PBMCs. The V and J genes are TRBV27 and TRBJ2-7; 8 positions agree with TRBD1. CDR3 amino acids: CASSLWGGQGYEQYF. CDR3 DNA: TGTGCCAGCAGTTTATGGGGCGGACAGGGCTACGAGCAGTACTTC.